A selection of T cell receptor beta chains follows, all from one sample in a study of Ad26.COV2.S vaccination and SARS-CoV-2 variants. Profiled with immunoSEQ multiplex PCR; TCRdb holds only in-frame clones, not every one. The sample comprises around 450,000 clones, 70% to 90% of which are singletons, and 3.5% to 4% rests with the top ten. The material was peripheral blood, obtained in a trial of Ad26.COV2.S vaccine versus placebo. These receptors were obtained from a person aged 18 to 65 who received the Ad26.COV2.S COVID-19 vaccine or a placebo. The conserved cysteine and the conserved F or W are not part of the CDR3 here.

v_gene,CDR3aa
TRBV5-1,ASSWRASGDTQY
TRBV4-1,ASSPGQGLDNEQF
TRBV5-1,ASSLLENTGELF
TRBV19,ASSIGQSSYNSPLH
TRBV27,ASSLSGGETQY
TRBV7-6,ASSLDVGGNQPQH
TRBV12-5,ASGLQGATGELF
TRBV6-5,ASGRIYGYT
TRBV28,ASGYSESGYGYT
TRBV6-5,ASSTIRQGASEAF
TRBV6-2/TRBV6-3,ASSKWDRDNEQF
TRBV3-1/TRBV3-2,ASSQDTLTDTQY
TRBV5-6,ASSTTGSGEQY
TRBV2,ASSEVEGTTYEQY
TRBV7-6,ASSLFSGTLQETQY
TRBV5-1,ASSPGDLGNTEAF
TRBV5-1,ASSSRQDTGELF
TRBV3-1/TRBV3-2,ASSQEQGSVGYT
TRBV7-3,ASGRDRSNTGELF
TRBV18,ASSPTTGFYDTQY
TRBV5-1,ASSRDRVGAEAF
TRBV4-1,ASSQGRGRGHAATNEKLF
TRBV4-3,ASSRGGNPNEKLF
TRBV12-3/TRBV12-4,ASSTFLGYT
TRBV4-1,ASRAGQGYGYT
TRBV7-8,ASSLAEPQNWALSTNEKLF
TRBV11-3,ASSQGGRPYNEQF
TRBV7-9,ASSPWTGMNTEAF
TRBV11-2,ASSLDRAATLYEQY
TRBV24-1,ATSDFYGTAAPQTQY
TRBV27,ASSQDSRGALGPQH
TRBV28,ASRETTTNEKLF
TRBV28,ASSFQSTSTDTQY
TRBV7-2,ASSLVGTQY
TRBV3-1/TRBV3-2,ASSQDWRGGGNEQF
TRBV19,ASRKNTGELF
TRBV11-3,ASSPGGAEDTQY
TRBV5-1,ASAQLRGGLDTQY
TRBV19,ASTGRGNSPLH
TRBV4-1,ASSQGLGINEQF
TRBV10-3,AIRTGLANYGYT
TRBV13,ASSPAALDTQY
TRBV7-9,ASSSAGTALTGELF
TRBV14,ASSQELAGAKETQY
TRBV4-1,ASSQGPGGGQPQH
TRBV30,AWSPGRGSGANVLT
TRBV11-2,ASSLTSGGRGEQF
TRBV5-1,ASSSSDGIGETQY
TRBV9,ASSEPGRSSGANVLT
TRBV21-1,ASIRSPRGIHPDTQY
TRBV29-1,SVHLRAGSTYEQY
TRBV7-2,ASSLLQSGREQY
TRBV6-2/TRBV6-3,ASSYFPGTNNEQF
TRBV4-1,ASSLPRGGGEDTQY
TRBV6-2/TRBV6-3,ASSSSDNQPQH
TRBV27,ASTGSGGGISNQY
TRBV28,ASILSGSSLPEAF
TRBV7-9,ASTTRQGGTEAF
TRBV7-8,ASSLSGGNQPQH
TRBV7-3,ASSLEGAGTGELF